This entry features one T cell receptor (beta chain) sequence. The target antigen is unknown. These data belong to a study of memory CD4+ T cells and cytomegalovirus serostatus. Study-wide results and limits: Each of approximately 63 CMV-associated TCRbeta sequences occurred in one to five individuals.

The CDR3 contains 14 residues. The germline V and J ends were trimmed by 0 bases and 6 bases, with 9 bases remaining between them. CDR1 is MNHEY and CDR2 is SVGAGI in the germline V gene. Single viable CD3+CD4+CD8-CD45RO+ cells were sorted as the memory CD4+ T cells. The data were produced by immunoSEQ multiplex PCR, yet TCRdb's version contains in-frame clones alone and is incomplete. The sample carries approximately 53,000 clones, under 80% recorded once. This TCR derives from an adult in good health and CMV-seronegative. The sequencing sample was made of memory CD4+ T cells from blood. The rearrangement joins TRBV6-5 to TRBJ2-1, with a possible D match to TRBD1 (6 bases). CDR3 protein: CASSYSRQANEQFF. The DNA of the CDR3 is TGTGCCAGCAGTTACTCCCGACAGGCCAATGAGCAGTTCTTC.